This TCR beta chain appears in the sequencing data of a study of shared clonotypes between healthy human individuals. Study-level findings and limits: Depth was large, yet rarefaction showed that sorted-subset sequencing was incomplete.

In the original workflow: Junction-only immunoSEQ data arrived without quality scores, meaning filtering differed. Profiled with immunoSEQ multiplex PCR; TCRdb holds only in-frame clones, not every one. V and J calls and clone size are copied from that table; D and trimming were computed from the DNA. This table has roughly 1,500,000 clones, 98% appearing once. This clone was seen just once. Its antigen is still unknown. V lost 0 bases, J lost 2 bases, and 20 bases lay in between. This CDR3 region has 18 residues. CDR1 is SGHNT, CDR2 YYREEE, per germline (reference sequence). Sequenced sample: naive CD4+ T cells sorted from blood. Sample subset: CD45RA+ positively selected. The TCR sequence derives from a man between 25 and 39 years old in good health. The J gene is TRBJ1-2, the V gene TRBV5-4; the D gene is possibly TRBD1 (5 bases). In DNA, the CDR3 is TGTGCCAGCAGCTTGGCCTCGCCCTTAAGACAGCCCAACTATGGCTACACCTTC. Encoded protein: CASSLASPLRQPNYGYTF.